These 24 T cell receptor beta chains came from one sample sequenced in a study of cytomegalovirus exposure and HLA in healthy donors. The data were produced by immunoSEQ multiplex PCR, yet TCRdb's version contains in-frame clones alone and is incomplete. The table has 65,000 or so clones, about 90% seen once. The sequenced sample consisted of PBMCs. All receptors derive from a woman between 18 and 29 years old in good health and CMV-seronegative.

The sample holds a few counts of this clone. The chain couples TRBV6-5 to TRBJ2-3; D perhaps matches TRBD2 (6 bases). Looked up from germline, CDR1 is MNHEY and CDR2 is SVGAGI. This CDR3 is built from 15 residues. Trimming stripped 6 bases from V and 0 bases from J, with 13 bases between. The chain's CDR3 is CASSPVAESTDTQYF. The CDR3 DNA follows: TGTGCCAGCAGCCCCGTAGCGGAAAGCACAGATACGCAGTATTTT.

The J gene is TRBJ1-2, the V gene TRBV10-3; weak D call: TRBD1 (6 bases). CDR1 and CDR2 from the germline V gene are ENHRY and SYGVKD. The CDR3 is 14 amino acids. V was pared by 2 bases and J by 7 bases, with 14 bases between. The CDR3: CAISEHRGAFGYTF. The CDR3 nucleotides are TGTGCCATCAGTGAGCATCGGGGGGCGTTTGGCTACACCTTC.

In this sample, this clone turned up once. V and J are TRBV13 and TRBJ1-1; 9 nucleotides align to TRBD1. V gave up 7 bases and J gave up 4 bases; unmatched junction bases: 4. Germline V CDR1 and CDR2: PRHDT, FYEKMQ (reference sequence). CDR3 size: 13 residues. The chain's CDR3 is CASTGTGITEAFF. DNA for the CDR3: TGTGCCAGCACCGGGACAGGGATCACTGAAGCTTTCTTT.

V usage is TRBV6-1 and J usage is TRBJ1-2; D is ambiguous. From germline, CDR1 is MNHNS and CDR2 SASEGT. V lost 5 bases and J lost 5, with 12 bases in between. The CDR3 is 13 amino acids. The CDR3 DNA follows: TGTGCCAGCAGTCCCCCCGGTAGTTATGGCTACACCTTC. It specifies CASSPPGSYGYTF.

This clone was counted once. The chain uses TRBV4-3 and TRBJ2-3, with 8 bases aligning to TRBD2. After removal of 0 bases from V and 5 bases from J, the junction contained 10 bases not matched to a gene. CDR3 length equals 17 residues. Germline V CDR1 and CDR2: LGHNA, YSLEER. The CDR3 region is CASSQEGGGLAGDTQYF. The CDR3 DNA reads TGCGCCAGCAGCCAAGAAGGGGGGGGCCTAGCGGGAGATACGCAGTATTTT.

The chain joins TRBV29-1 to TRBJ2-5; 8 bases agree with TRBD1. The CDR3 totals 12 residues. Trimming at V came to 7 bases and at J to 5 bases, leaving 6 bases not matched to a gene. Germline CDR1 reads SQVTM; CDR2 reads ANQGSEA. CDR3 coding DNA: TGCAGCGGCGAAACAGGGGGGGAGACCCAGTACTTC. Translating it yields CSGETGGETQYF.

The gene calls are TRBV18 and TRBJ2-6; 8 bases match TRBD1. The CDR3 is made up of 19 amino acids. The germline V gene encodes CDR1 KGHSH and CDR2 LQKENI. Unmatched junction bases numbered 14, after V lost 6 bases and J lost 1 base. CDR3 DNA sequence: TGTGCCAGCTCTGGCCGGGACAGGTATAGCTTTTCTGGGGCCAACGTCCTGACTTTC. It encodes CASSGRDRYSFSGANVLTF.

The chain combines TRBV29-1 with TRBJ2-7; 12 bases are a match to TRBD2. The CDR3 runs 16 residues. Trimming cost V 2 bases and J 1 base; bases outside gene matches: 6. Germline CDR1 SQVTM, CDR2 ANQGSEA. This chain's CDR3 is CSVEFSTSGGSYEQYF. Written as DNA, the CDR3 is TGCAGCGTTGAATTCTCGACTAGCGGGGGTTCCTACGAGCAGTACTTC.

The gene calls are TRBV6-5 and TRBJ2-5; possible D gene TRBD2, 5 bases. The germline V gene encodes CDR1 MNHEY and CDR2 SVGAGI. This CDR3 spans 16 amino acids. V was cut by 0 bases and J by 5 bases, with 16 bases left in between. The CDR3 is CASSYSLAPRGETQYF. The CDR3 coding sequence is TGTGCCAGCAGTTACTCCTTAGCGCCCCGAGGGGAGACCCAGTACTTC.

The V call is TRBV6-1, the J call TRBJ2-2; 7 nucleotides match TRBD1. The V and J ends lost 11 bases and 1 base, in that order; junction bases with no gene match: 7. Germline CDR1 is MNHNS and CDR2 is SASEGT. This CDR3 spans 14 amino acids. The CDR3 region has the DNA TGTGCCGTCTCGGGACAGTGGAACACCGGGGAGCTGTTTTTT. The encoded protein is CAVSGQWNTGELFF.

J is TRBJ1-5 and V is TRBV7-8; TRBD1 matches 7 bases. J gave up 3 bases and V 5 bases, and 13 bases lay outside the gene matches. The germline V gene encodes CDR1 SGHVS and CDR2 FQNEAQ. The CDR3 runs 17 residues. CDR3 in amino acids: CASSRNAGGGPNQPQHF. In DNA form, the CDR3 reads TGTGCCAGCAGCCGCAATGCGGGAGGGGGCCCCAATCAGCCCCAGCATTTT.

The chain joins TRBV28 to TRBJ2-7; no definite D call. Germline CDR1 MDHEN, CDR2 SYDVKM. The CDR3 is made up of 15 amino acids. V lost 3 bases, J lost 4 bases, and 16 bases lay in between. DNA of the CDR3: TGTGCCAGCAGTTTCTCTTACCTAGATTCGTACGAGCAGTACTTC. It encodes CASSFSYLDSYEQYF.

The rearrangement uses TRBV2 and TRBJ2-6; D gene ambiguous. Germline CDR1 is SNHLY and CDR2 is FYNNEI. Trimming pared 3 bases from V and 2 bases from J, leaving 2 bases between. The CDR3 extends over 13 amino acids. CDR3 residues: CASSDTGANVLTF. CDR3 in DNA: TGTGCCAGCAGTGATACTGGGGCCAACGTCCTGACTTTC. Filled out from reference TRBV2 and TRBJ2-6, the complete variable domain reads EPEVTQTPSHQVTQMGQEVILRCVPISNHLYFYWYRQILGQKVEFLVSFYNNEISEKSEIFDDQFSVERPDGSNFTLKIRSTKLEDSAMYFCASSDTGANVLTFGAGSRLTVL.

The chain has TRBV5-5 and TRBJ2-7, with 8 bases aligning to TRBD1. V lost 1 base, J lost 5 bases, and 5 bases stayed unmatched. Germline V gene lookup returns CDR1 SGHKS and CDR2 YYEKEE (reference sequence). The CDR3 runs to 14 residues. The CDR3 DNA follows: TGTGCCAGCAGCTTGCGGCAGGGGGCCCACGAGCAGTACTTC. Protein: CASSLRQGAHEQYF. Combining the CDR3 with reference TRBV5-5 and TRBJ2-7 gives the whole variable domain DAGVTQSPTHLIKTRGQQVTLRCSPISGHKSVSWYQQVLGQGPQFIFQYYEKEERGRGNFPDRFSARQFPNYSSELNVNALLLGDSALYLCASSLRQGAHEQYFGPGTRLTVT.

This chain uses TRBV5-1 with TRBJ2-3, with D tentatively TRBD2 (6 bases). The CDR3 covers 16 residues. The V gene lost 4 bases and the J gene lost 2 bases, with 17 bases spanning the gap. Germline assignment: CDR1 SGHRS and CDR2 YFSETQ. CDR3 protein: CASSQNPSVLTDTQYF. For the CDR3, the DNA is TGCGCCAGCAGCCAAAATCCTAGCGTTCTCACAGATACGCAGTATTTT.

The genes are TRBV6-1 and TRBJ2-7; a weak D match, TRBD2 (5 bases). Germline-derived CDR1 and CDR2 are MNHNS and SASEGT. The length of the CDR3 is 15 residues. V lost 6 bases, J lost 2 bases, and 17 bases lay in between. The CDR3 sequence: CASRTVFGVTYEQYF. In DNA form, the CDR3 reads TGTGCCAGCAGGACTGTTTTCGGGGTCACCTACGAGCAGTACTTC.

The chain joins TRBV7-8 to TRBJ2-6, with TRBD1 matching 7 bases. CDR3 length equals 16 residues. J gave up 0 bases and V 5 bases, and 4 bases lay outside the gene matches. Germline V gene lookup returns CDR1 SGHVS and CDR2 FQNEAQ. CDR3 bases: TGTGCCAGCAGCGCCGGACAGGCCTCTGGGGCCAACGTCCTGACTTTC. It is translated as CASSAGQASGANVLTF.

The J gene is TRBJ1-6, the V gene TRBV6-1; no clear D. The germline gives CDR1 MNHNS, CDR2 SASEGT. Trimming removed 3 bases at V and 2 bases at J, with 11 bases between. CDR3 length: 16 amino acids. This CDR3 reads CASSEATGTYNSPLHF. The CDR3, as DNA: TGTGCCAGCAGTGAGGCAACGGGAACCTATAATTCACCCCTCCACTTT.

The chain carries TRBV18 and TRBJ2-2; a possible D gene is TRBD2 (5 bases). The CDR3 has 16 amino acids. The ends were cut back, 1 base at V and 0 bases at J, with 9 bases in the middle. Per the germline V gene, CDR1 is KGHSH and CDR2 is LQKENI. The DNA for the CDR3 is TGTGCCAGCTCACCACTTTCCGGGGCGAACACCGGGGAGCTGTTTTTT. It is translated as CASSPLSGANTGELFF.

The genes are TRBV5-4 and TRBJ2-1; a possible D gene is TRBD2 (5 bases). This CDR3 region has 13 residues. With 3 bases removed from V and 3 bases from J, the gap between germline ends came to 7 bases. The V gene's germline CDR1 is SGHNT and CDR2 YYREEE (reference sequence). Written as DNA, the CDR3 is TGTGCCAGCAGCTCGGGATACTACAATGAGCAGTTCTTC. Amino acid sequence: CASSSGYYNEQFF.

V is TRBV28 and J is TRBJ2-7; 8 nucleotides agree with TRBD1. The germline gives CDR1 MDHEN, CDR2 SYDVKM. The CDR3 spans 14 residues. The trim removed 5 bases at V and 4 bases at J, leaving 7 bases unmatched. Here the CDR3 reads CASSRQGIGYEQYF. The CDR3 DNA sequence: TGTGCCAGCAGTCGACAGGGGATAGGGTACGAGCAGTACTTC.

The rearrangement links TRBV11-2 to TRBJ2-3; 8 nucleotides line up with TRBD2. The CDR3 has 15 residues. Germline V gives CDR1 SGHAT, CDR2 FQNNGV. V lost 1 base and J lost 7; bases outside the gene matches: 7. The DNA of the CDR3 is TGTGCCAGCAGCTTAGGAGGTAGCGGGGCCAATACGCAGTATTTT. Amino acid sequence: CASSLGGSGANTQYF.

The V call is TRBV5-1, the J call TRBJ1-2; D gene unclear. Germline V gene lookup returns CDR1 SGHRS and CDR2 YFSETQ. The CDR3 is made up of 16 amino acids. The V end was cut by 0 bases, the J end by 4 bases, with 16 bases between. CDR3 DNA: TGCGCCAGCAGCTTGGCCGGGGTGCAGACTTCCTATGGCTACACCTTC. This sequence encodes CASSLAGVQTSYGYTF.

The chain recombines TRBV28 with TRBJ2-5, with TRBD1 identical over 8 bases. This CDR3 region has 16 residues. Germline CDR1 reads MDHEN; CDR2 reads SYDVKM. Unmatched junction bases numbered 13, after V lost 5 bases and J lost 5 bases. CDR3 in amino acids: CASSPPPRGLRETQYF. The CDR3 DNA is TGTGCCAGCAGTCCCCCTCCCAGGGGGCTTCGTGAGACCCAGTACTTC.